The following is a TCR beta chain sequence with its context. Antigen: not known. The source of the sample is a study of T cells after yellow fever vaccination. Study-wide findings and caveats: Contaminating bulk clonotypes could be abundant in FACS-sorted repertoires. Post-booster repertoires contained most primary-vaccination clones again (about 96% CD4, roughly 90% CD8). Though it reached lower strength, the secondary response hit its peak faster, day 5 versus 15.

Conversion of TCR transcripts into cDNA relied on 5'RACE template switching, which added a universal primer site and UMIs. TCRdb recomputed calls from the 5' RACE reads with MiXCR, one row per CDR3 protein. The table has around 310,000 distinct CDR3 sequences, more than 8.5% seen once. Trimming took off 4 bases at V and 0 bases at J, with 11 bases between the two ends. This CDR3 is 15 amino acids long. The germline gives CDR1 SGHRS, CDR2 YFSETQ. Sequenced here: PBMCs, sampled on the day of the first yellow fever vaccination. This chain connects TRBV5-1 to TRBJ2-1, with D uncertain. The source is a man aged 18 to 30 who received the YFV17D yellow fever vaccine. The CDR3 protein is CASSDGDSSYNEQFF. CDR3 DNA sequence: TGCGCCAGCAGCGATGGAGATTCCTCCTACAATGAGCAGTTCTTC.